The source of this T cell receptor (beta chain) is a study of metastatic and nonmetastatic thyroid tumors (TCRdb year 2020). Some background on the complete study: Repertoires from peripheral blood and from tumor or nodule tissue samples of malignant and benign thyroid patients were compared.

This clone showed up just a few times. Its recognized antigen is unknown. No qualities accompany the bases; no much larger clone lies one base away. The CDR3 contains 16 residues, cysteine and phenylalanine counted. The kept DNA is CDR3 alone, 48 bases in frame from the first base. CDR1 MNHEY and CDR2 SVGEGT are derived from the germline V gene. Trimming removed 0 bases from V and 3 bases from J, leaving 15 bases between the germline ends. The library was prepared using PCR. Sequencing was carried out with an Illumina HiSeq 4000. High-throughput sequencing was used to profile the CDR3 region of the TCR beta-chain in every patient. Regarding the original processing steps: CDR3 differences across clinicopathological groups were used to build a classifier for discriminating distant-metastatic papillary thyroid cancer patients. The Shannon index was used to assess repertoire diversity, and the Morisita-Horn index was used to assess tumor-blood repertoire similarity. The public reads were run again by TCRdb, first through fastp at Q25 and then through MiXCR, and only productive beta chains were kept. TCRdb's processing, not the authors' own work, is the source of the V and J calls. This sample lists about 3,800 clones; about 32% were detected once. The top ten constitute 25% to 30% of the sample.

What the research found in general, with its limitations: In both blood and tumor samples, TCR beta diversity was reported to be significantly higher in malignant tumors than in benign nodules.

No patient had received any treatment before thyroid surgery. Using T-cell receptor beta sequencing, the study looked back at clinical samples from patients collected from the early 2010s to the late 2010s. Rearrangement joined TRBV6-2 or TRBV6-3 to TRBJ2-7; a tentative D call is TRBD2 (6 bases match). The material sequenced was adjacent normal tissue. This clonotype originated in a male donor with papillary thyroid cancer or a benign thyroid nodule (not recorded which). Some clones in this sample may be carry-over from other donors' samples. The CDR3 region has the sequence CASSYSMRDGDYEQYF. The DNA reads as follows: TGTGCCAGCAGTTACTCGATGCGGGACGGGGACTACGAGCAGTACTTC.